These T cell receptor beta chains were read from a single sample in a study of technical replicates of blood from four donors. The method was immunoSEQ multiplex PCR; TCRdb's version includes in-frame clones alone and lacks a portion of them. The sample lists about 81,000 clones, 90% to 97% seen once, with around 0.18% in the top ten. Source material: T cells isolated from PBMCs. These receptors originate from a human donor in good health. CDR3s include the opening cysteine and the closing phenylalanine or tryptophan. D genes are given only for firm matches. A clone size is listed for some rows: how often the clone was seen (once, few, many), or a class if it is expanded.

TRBV5-8	TRBJ1-2	NA	17	NA	TGTGCCAGCAGCTCGGCCAGACCACCAACAGGCCTCTATGGCTACACCTTC	CASSSARPPTGLYGYTF
TRBV7-2	TRBJ1-1	NA	13	NA	TGTGCCAGCAGCTTCACCAGGGGCCCTGAAGCTTTCTTT	CASSFTRGPEAFF
TRBV6-1	TRBJ2-5	TRBD2	14	NA	TGTGCCAGCCTGACTAGCGGGGGGGTGGAGACCCAGTACTTC	CASLTSGGVETQYF
TRBV2	TRBJ2-2	TRBD2	15	NA	TGTGCCACCTCCCTAGCGGGAGGGCCAAACGGGGAGCTGTTTTTT	CATSLAGGPNGELFF
TRBV28	TRBJ2-1	TRBD1	12	once	TGTGCCTCTCTGGGGGACAGCAATGAGCGGTTCTTC	CASLGDSNERFF
TRBV7-9	TRBJ2-7	TRBD2	16	NA	TGTGCCAGCAGCCCAATTTGGCGGGAGGGCCACGACGAGCAGTACTTC	CASSPIWREGHDEQYF
TRBV10-3	TRBJ2-2	TRBD2	15	NA	TGTGCCATCAGGGGGGGACTAGCGGGACCCGGGGAGCTGTTTTTT	CAIRGGLAGPGELFF
TRBV5-1	TRBJ1-2	TRBD1	14	NA	TGCGCCAGCAGCTTGGAGGGACAGGGCGAAGGCTACACCTTC	CASSLEGQGEGYTF
TRBV7-3	TRBJ2-1	TRBD1	15	NA	TGTGCCAGCAGCCAATCTAGGGGGCTGGGGGTAGTGCAGTTCTTC	CASSQSRGLGVVQFF
TRBV4-1	TRBJ1-6	NA	13	NA	TGCGCCAGCAGCCAGGGGGGTGGGTCACCCCTCCACTTT	CASSQGGGSPLHF
TRBV28	TRBJ1-1	TRBD1	13	NA	TGTGCCAGCAGCCGTACCGGGACAGGGCTTTTTTTCTTT	CASSRTGTGLFFF
TRBV7-8	TRBJ1-1	TRBD1	16	NA	TGTGCCAGCAGCTTAGCGGGGACAGGGGGCTGGACTGAAGCTTTCTTT	CASSLAGTGGWTEAFF
TRBV14	TRBJ2-1	NA	17	NA	TGTGCCAGCAGCCAAGATATTGGGGGCGGAGCCTACAATGAGCAGTTCTTC	CASSQDIGGGAYNEQFF
TRBV7-9	TRBJ1-2	TRBD1	15	NA	TGTGCCAGCAGCCTAGAATCGACAGGGGGCTATGGCTACACCTTC	CASSLESTGGYGYTF
TRBV9	TRBJ2-5	TRBD2	16	NA	TGTGCCAGCAGCGTATTTGGCGGGAGTCGGAAAGAGACCCAGTACTTC	CASSVFGGSRKETQYF
TRBV7-9	TRBJ1-4	NA	11	NA	TGTGCCAGCAGCCCAAATGAAAAACTGTTTTTT	CASSPNEKLFF
TRBV6-5	TRBJ2-3	TRBD1	16	NA	TGTGCCAGCAGTTACTCGGGGGGAACAGGGGGGAGTACGCAGTATTTT	CASSYSGGTGGSTQYF
TRBV27	TRBJ2-7	NA	11	NA	TGTGCCAGTGGGGCCTCCTACGAGCAGTACTTC	CASGASYEQYF
TRBV12-5	TRBJ2-4	NA	14	NA	TGTGCTAGTGGGAACAGCGGAAGCAAAAACATTCAGTACTTC	CASGNSGSKNIQYF
TRBV19	TRBJ2-1	TRBD2	19	NA	TGTGCCAGTAGTACGTCCGGGACTAGTTTGATTTTCTCCTACAATGAGCAGTTCTTC	CASSTSGTSLIFSYNEQFF
TRBV7-2	TRBJ2-1	NA	14	NA	TGTGCCAGCAGCCCGGAGCTTTCCTACAATGAGCAGTTCTTC	CASSPELSYNEQFF
TRBV5-1	TRBJ2-3	TRBD1	14	NA	TGCGCCAGCAGGTCCAGGGGGATCACAGATACGCAGTATTTT	CASRSRGITDTQYF
TRBV5-1	TRBJ1-1	TRBD1	20	NA	TGCGCCAGCAGCCAAAAATCAAATGACAGGGGGAAGGCGTGGAACACTGAAGCTTTCTTT	CASSQKSNDRGKAWNTEAFF
TRBV11-2	TRBJ2-1	TRBD2	15	NA	TGTGCCAGCAGCATGATAGCGGGAGCCTACAATGAGCAGTTCTTC	CASSMIAGAYNEQFF
TRBV5-1	TRBJ2-1	TRBD1	14	once	TGCGCCAGCAGCCTAAGGGACAGCTACAATGAGCAGTTCTTC	CASSLRDSYNEQFF
TRBV9	TRBJ1-6	NA	18	NA	TGTGCCAGCAGCGCTCATCTTGGGGCGTACTTGTATAATTCACCCCTCCACTTT	CASSAHLGAYLYNSPLHF
TRBV4-1	TRBJ2-7	NA	16	NA	TGCGCCAGCAGCCAAGGGGCTGTCTTCAGCTCCTACGAGCAGTACTTC	CASSQGAVFSSYEQYF
TRBV11-3	TRBJ2-3	NA	13	once	TGTGCCAGCAGCTCACAGGGTTCAGATACGCAGTATTTT	CASSSQGSDTQYF
TRBV7-9	TRBJ2-7	NA	14	NA	TGTGCCAGCAGCTCAGGCGGGAACTCCTACGAGCAGTACTTC	CASSSGGNSYEQYF
TRBV4-1	TRBJ1-1	NA	15	once	TGCGCCAGCAGCCAAGGTCACGGGGGGGGAACTGAAGCTTTCTTT	CASSQGHGGGTEAFF
TRBV10-3	TRBJ1-5	NA	13	NA	TGTGCCATCAGTGAGAGTATCGGTCAGCCCCAGCATTTT	CAISESIGQPQHF
TRBV7-9	TRBJ2-7	NA	12	NA	TGTGCCAGCAGCGGGGGGTCCCACGAGCAGTACTTC	CASSGGSHEQYF
TRBV4-1	TRBJ2-7	TRBD2	18	NA	TGCGCCAGCAGCCCCCGGGAAATGACTAGCGGGCCGTCCTACGAGCAGTACTTC	CASSPREMTSGPSYEQYF
TRBV6-6	TRBJ1-1	NA	13	NA	TGTGCCAGCAGTTCCGGGGGGGGAACTGAAGCTTTCTTT	CASSSGGGTEAFF
TRBV5-1	TRBJ2-5	NA	13	NA	TGCGCCAGCAGCTTACGAGCTCAAGAGACCCAGTACTTC	CASSLRAQETQYF
TRBV4-1	TRBJ1-1	TRBD1	15	NA	TGCGCCAGCAGCCAGGAGACAGGGATTGACACTGAAGCTTTCTTT	CASSQETGIDTEAFF
TRBV4-1	TRBJ2-7	NA	15	NA	TGCGCCAGCAGCCAAGCGCAGGGCATCCCCTACGAGCAGTACTTC	CASSQAQGIPYEQYF
TRBV4-2	TRBJ2-1	NA	15	NA	TGTGCCAGCAGGACTCTCCGGGCGGAGGCCAATGAGCAGTTCTTC	CASRTLRAEANEQFF
TRBV19	TRBJ1-2	NA	12	NA	TGTGCCAGTAGAGTTTCAGGGGATGGCTACACCTTC	CASRVSGDGYTF
TRBV27	TRBJ1-2	TRBD1	15	NA	TGTGCCAGCAGTTCGCGACAGGGTTTCGGCTATGGCTACACCTTC	CASSSRQGFGYGYTF
TRBV4-1	TRBJ2-7	TRBD2	17	few	TGCGCCAGCAGCCAAGTGCGTCCGAGCGGGAGGTTCTACGAGCAGTACTTC	CASSQVRPSGRFYEQYF
TRBV28	TRBJ1-2	TRBD1	14	NA	TGTGCCAGCAGTGGAGGACAGGGCAGCCATGGCTACACCTTC	CASSGGQGSHGYTF
TRBV7-9	TRBJ1-6	NA	14	NA	TGTGCCAGCAGCTTAGATCAGGGTGGGTCACCCCTCCACTTT	CASSLDQGGSPLHF
TRBV6-6	TRBJ2-5	TRBD2	13	NA	TGTGCCAGCAGTTACAGCGGGGAAGAGACCCAGTACTTC	CASSYSGEETQYF
TRBV9	TRBJ2-1	NA	15	NA	TGTGCCAGCAGCGTAGATGAGATGCAGGACTCAGAGCAGTTCTTC	CASSVDEMQDSEQFF
TRBV2	TRBJ1-1	NA	11	NA	TGTGCCAGCTGCCAGGCCACTGAAGCTTTCTTT	CASCQATEAFF
TRBV19	TRBJ2-1	TRBD1	16	once	TGTGCCAGTAGTCAGACCCGGACAGGGACATACAATGAGCAGTTCTTC	CASSQTRTGTYNEQFF
TRBV4-1	TRBJ2-1	TRBD1	19	NA	TGCGCCAGCAGCCTCCGACAGGGGGTGGCCGGGGACTACTACAATGAGCAGTTCTTC	CASSLRQGVAGDYYNEQFF
TRBV6-6	TRBJ1-1	NA	16	NA	TGTGCCAGCAGGAGTAACAGGGTGGGGATTAACACTGAAGCTTTCTTT	CASRSNRVGINTEAFF
TRBV7-9	TRBJ2-7	NA	14	NA	TGTGCCAGCAGCCCAACTGACGGGACCTACGAGCAGTACTTC	CASSPTDGTYEQYF
TRBV11-3	TRBJ2-3	TRBD1	14	once	TGTGCCAGCAGCGACGGGACAGGGTCAGATACGCAGTATTTT	CASSDGTGSDTQYF
TRBV5-6	TRBJ1-4	NA	16	NA	TGTGCCAGCAGACCCCACCTACCTACAACTAATGAAAAACTGTTTTTT	CASRPHLPTTNEKLFF
TRBV11-3	TRBJ2-7	NA	12	NA	TGTGCCAGCAGCTCTCCGGGCTACGAGCAGTACTTC	CASSSPGYEQYF